This TCR beta chain emerged from a study of T cell changes during pregnancy in multiple sclerosis. Clones were sequenced by immunoSEQ multiplex PCR, and TCRdb holds only the in-frame ones, with some missing. This table holds approximately 130,000 clones, 90% to 96% found once. The sample here was peripheral blood, taken after pregnancy. The sequence came from a female donor with multiple sclerosis, enrolled in a pregnancy study.

CDR3 residues: CASSLVGTGEANEQFF. CDR3 nucleotide sequence: TGTGCCAGCAGCTTAGTGGGGACAGGGGAAGCCAATGAGCAGTTCTTC. The V and J genes are TRBV7-9 and TRBJ2-1; 10 nucleotides align to TRBD1. The CDR3 sequence is 16 residues long. The V and J ends lost 1 base and 6 bases, in that order; junction bases with no gene match: 6. Germline V gives CDR1 SEHNR, CDR2 FQNEAQ (reference sequence).